Detailed here is one T cell receptor (beta chain). Self-reported history from a screening survey and questionnaire set each donor's cohort. Two consecutive negative NP/OP PCR tests, clearance, or resolved symptoms defined Cohort 3 recovery. The germline V gene has CDR1 SGHAT and CDR2 FQNNGV. V dropped 4 bases and J dropped 5; count of bases not matched to a gene: 17. This CDR3 has 19 amino acids. In the source study's methods: Estimation of nucleated cell counts relied on the amplification of reference gene primers. Here immunoSEQ multiplex PCR was the method, and the copy in TCRdb shows in-frame clones only, minus some. V, J and clone size were drawn from that table, and D and trimming were deduced from the DNA. There are under 500,000 clones in the sample; around 87% occur only once, and 0.95% to 1.3% lies in the top ten. The data are from a study of blood T cell repertoires in COVID-19. Study context: The United States, Italy and Spain were the sources of the acute and convalescent COVID-19 samples.

This rearrangement joins TRBV11-2 to TRBJ2-7, with TRBD2 identical over 13 bases. This clonotype originated in a man under 40 who had recovered from COVID-19. The specimen was PBMCs or T cells enriched from blood (not recorded which). Here the CDR3 DNA reads TGTGCCAGCAGCTCGGGACTAGCGGGATCGTTCCGGGCTAAGAACGAGCAGTACTTC. Encoded protein: CASSSGLAGSFRAKNEQYF. Complete variable domain (other parts from reference TRBV11-2 and TRBJ2-7): EAGVAQSPRYKIIEKRQSVAFWCNPISGHATLYWYQQILGQGPKLLIQFQNNGVVDDSQLPKDRFSAERLKGVDSTLKIQPAKLEDSAVYLCASSSGLAGSFRAKNEQYFGPGTRLTVT.